This T cell receptor beta chain was documented in a study of Graves' ophthalmopathy and Graves' hyperthyroidism. Study-level information: At the time of initial diagnosis and before any treatment, peripheral blood was collected. Study observations and caveats: Also, most clonotypes expanded in the thyroid above 0.001 frequency appeared in blood.

V was clipped by 5 bases and J by 9 bases; unmatched bases: 9. CDR1 and CDR2 (germline): DFQATT, SNEGSKA (reference sequence). The CDR3 runs to 14 residues. Only newly diagnosed hyperthyroidism patients aged 18 to 65, with under 2 months' duration, were enrolled. CDR3 regions of TCR beta were amplified from RNA transcripts. First-round RT-PCR relied on HTBI primers, and a second-round multiplex PCR came next. TCRdb independently ran MiXCR on the multiplex PCR reads; one entry per CDR3 protein. This sample yields some 370,000 distinct CDR3 sequences, of which 15% to 20% are seen a single time; around 2.4% belongs to the top ten. Regarding this clonotype: As yet, its antigen is unknown.

This chain links TRBV20-1 with TRBJ1-6; TRBD1 agrees at 8 bases. The material sequenced was peripheral blood. This receptor was identified in an adult woman with stable Graves' hyperthyroidism. DNA of the CDR3: TGCAGTGCTGGCCCGGGACAGGCGGCTTCACCCCTCCACTTT. It is translated as CSAGPGQAASPLHF.